The clone carrying this T cell receptor beta chain was found many times. The data derive from a study of Graves' ophthalmopathy and Graves' hyperthyroidism. The authors amplified TCR beta CDR3 regions from RNA transcripts. Second-round multiplex PCR followed a first-round RT-PCR using HTBI primers. MiXCR, applied by TCRdb to the multiplex PCR reads, yields one record per CDR3 protein. The repertoire holds approximately 460,000 distinct CDR3 sequences, with roughly an eighth as singletons. CDR1 and CDR2 (germline): MDHEN, SYDVKM. The CDR3 has 15 residues. Trimming left V 5 bases short and J 7 bases short, with 15 bases between. Diagnoses were established from clinical symptoms, serum thyroxine, TRAb, thyroid ultrasound and orbital computed tomography.

The chain is built from TRBV28 and TRBJ1-6; no definite D call. Sequenced input: blood. The TCR comes from a woman aged 25 to 39 with Graves' ophthalmopathy. CDR3 protein: CASSTPRARNSPLHF. The CDR3 nucleotides read TGTGCCAGCAGTACGCCACGGGCCAGGAATTCACCCCTCCACTTT.